This paragraph reports one T cell receptor beta chain. Its antigen is undetermined. Repertoires were generated with immunoSEQ multiplex PCR, while TCRdb's copy carries only in-frame clones and drops some. Counted here are 85,000 to 100,000 clones, around nine tenths occurring once; the ten biggest clones make up roughly an eighth. This entry comes from a study of T cell responses to AZD1222 COVID-19 vaccine. In the study overall: Pooled together were second doses at about 4 or about 12 weeks. General study findings and limits: Of spike-specific TCRs, nearly half reportedly target regions left unmutated in variants.

The V end lost 4 bases, the J end lost 1 base, and 15 bases lay between the germline ends. The CDR3 consists of 17 residues. Germline CDR1 and CDR2: SGDLS and YYNGEE. This specimen consisted of peripheral blood, obtained on day 0 of AZD1222 vaccination. The clonotype was recovered from an adult in good health. This chain links TRBV9 with TRBJ2-6; D tentatively reads TRBD1 or TRBD2 (5 bases each). The CDR3 region is CASSRGERESGANVLTF. The CDR3 DNA reads TGTGCCAGCAGCCGAGGGGAGAGAGAATCTGGGGCCAACGTCCTGACTTTC.